The 21 T cell receptor beta chains below all came from one sample that was sequenced in a study of chemoradiotherapy in HPV16-positive cancers. The data were produced by immunoSEQ multiplex PCR, yet TCRdb's version contains in-frame clones alone and is incomplete. The table records about 650 clones, 70% to 80% of them present only once. Sample: tumor tissue, taken from a patient who underwent chemoradiotherapy. The source is a human donor with HPV-associated anogenital cancer.

This clone turned up a few times. The V and J genes are TRBV15 and TRBJ2-7; 9 nucleotides line up with TRBD1. Germline V gene lookup returns CDR1 LNHNV and CDR2 YYDKDF (reference sequence). This CDR3 spans 16 amino acids. V was clipped by 3 bases and J by 4 bases; unmatched bases: 10. CDR3 amino acids: CATSSLTGTGFYEQYF. CDR3 nucleotides: TGTGCCACCAGCAGTCTAACCGGGACAGGGTTTTACGAGCAGTACTTC.

This clone rates as hyperexpanded (1% or more). The chain has TRBV4-1 and TRBJ1-1, with D unclear. CDR1 is MGHRA and CDR2 is YSYEKL in the germline V gene. This CDR3 has 14 residues. V dropped 0 bases and J dropped 2 bases, with 7 bases sitting between them. The CDR3 spells CASSQDSGNTEAFF. CDR3 nucleotides: TGCGCCAGCAGCCAAGATTCAGGTAACACTGAAGCTTTCTTT.

The chain recombines TRBV25-1 with TRBJ2-3, with D unclear. Germline lookup yields CDR1 MGHDK and CDR2 SYGVNS. The germline V and J ends were trimmed by 4 bases and 4 bases, with 3 bases remaining between them. The CDR3 spans 11 residues. The CDR3 nucleotides read TGTGCCAGCAGTGCCTCAGATACGCAGTATTTT. As protein: CASSASDTQYF.

This clone showed up just a few times. CDR3 amino acids: CASSIPPDTQYF. In nucleotides, the CDR3 is TGTGCCAGCAGCATCCCACCAGATACGCAGTATTTT. The V gene is TRBV5-4, the J gene TRBJ2-3; D gene ambiguous. The CDR3 length is 12 residues. The V and J ends lost 4 bases and 4 bases respectively, with 7 bases between them. Germline-derived CDR1 and CDR2 are SGHNT and YYREEE (reference sequence). Based on the CDR3 plus reference TRBV5-4 and TRBJ2-3, the full variable domain is ETGVTQSPTHLIKTRGQQVTLRCSSQSGHNTVSWYQQALGQGPQFIFQYYREEENGRGNFPPRFSGLQFPNYSSELNVNALELDDSALYLCASSIPPDTQYFGPGTRLTVL.

This clone was counted a single time. The chain joins TRBV5-4 to TRBJ2-3; 7 bases are shared with TRBD1. Germline CDR1 SGHNT, CDR2 YYREEE (reference sequence). The CDR3 loop spans 15 amino acids. The junction had 7 bases not matched to a gene; V was cut back by 1 base and J by 5 bases. CDR3 sequence reads: CASSLSGTAKDTQYF. The CDR3 coding sequence is TGTGCCAGCAGCTTGTCCGGGACAGCCAAAGATACGCAGTATTTT.

The J gene is TRBJ1-4, the V gene TRBV28; possibly TRBD1 for D (5 bases). Germline CDR1 and CDR2: MDHEN and SYDVKM. V lost 5 bases and J lost 10, with 29 bases in between. This CDR3 has 18 amino acids. In DNA, the CDR3 is TGTGCCAGCAGTGGGAATTCAGCGGGGCTAACTGGAATTGGAAAACTGTTTTTT. It yields the protein CASSGNSAGLTGIGKLFF.

V usage is TRBV28 and J usage is TRBJ1-5, with no clear D. V dropped 4 bases and J dropped 4 bases, with 14 bases sitting between them. Germline CDR1 is MDHEN and CDR2 is SYDVKM. CDR3 length: 15 residues. The CDR3 DNA reads as TGTGCCAGCAGTTCGACGTTGGGTTCGAATCAGCCCCAGCATTTT. Translating gives CASSSTLGSNQPQHF.

The J gene is TRBJ2-4, the V gene TRBV2; maybe TRBD2 (5 bases). Germline CDR1 reads SNHLY; CDR2 reads FYNNEI. This CDR3 contains 16 residues. The V and J ends lost 1 base and 1 base respectively, with 11 bases between them. The chain's CDR3 is CASSEGTGGAKNIQYF. CDR3 coding DNA: TGTGCCAGCAGTGAAGGGACCGGCGGGGCCAAAAACATTCAGTACTTC.

This clone was counted once. CDR3 sequence reads: CSVGRGEMGRGTEAFF. The CDR3 nucleotides are TGCAGCGTTGGACGTGGTGAAATGGGCCGCGGCACTGAAGCTTTCTTT. The chain employs TRBV29-1 and TRBJ1-1; D remains unclear. The CDR3 sequence is 16 residues long. V was pared by 4 bases and J by 4 bases, with 22 bases between. CDR1 is SQVTM and CDR2 is ANQGSEA in the germline V gene.

This clone was seen a few times. V is TRBV27 and J is TRBJ2-6; D is perhaps TRBD2 (5 bases). Between the trimmed V and J ends, which lost 5 bases and 5 bases, there was a span of 22 bases. The CDR3 is 18 residues long. Germline V gene lookup returns CDR1 MNHEY and CDR2 SMNVEV (reference sequence). Here the CDR3 DNA reads TGTGCCAGCAGTGGAGAGGACTGGCTACAAAGTCGGGCCAACGTCCTGACTTTC. Residues: CASSGEDWLQSRANVLTF.

The genes are TRBV28 and TRBJ1-1; a possible D gene is TRBD1 (5 bases). The CDR3 consists of 15 residues. Germline V CDR1 and CDR2: MDHEN, SYDVKM. V shed 11 bases and J shed 1 base, with 20 bases lying between them. The CDR3 reads CAYQRTGARNTEAFF. DNA of the CDR3: TGTGCCTATCAGAGAACCGGGGCGCGGAACACTGAAGCTTTCTTT.

Note on this clone: As the CDR3 is not closed by the conserved phenylalanine or tryptophan, this likely results from a read error. The limits of the CDR3 on the DNA are not certain, so only TCRdb's listed CDR3 is given. This chain joins TRBV28 and TRBJ2-7; no DNA check was done on the table's D call, TRBD2. Germline V CDR1 and CDR2: MDHEN, SYDVKM. Counting both end residues, the CDR3 totals 14 amino acids. This chain's CDR3 is CASSHANEDSAKPG.

This clone was seen more than once but under ten times. The chain recombines TRBV6-1 with TRBJ1-4, with TRBD1 identical over 8 bases. Germline values: CDR1 MNHNS, CDR2 SASEGT. This CDR3 spans 16 amino acids. V gave up 3 bases and J gave up 7 bases; unmatched junction bases: 10. The CDR3 DNA is TGTGCCAGCAGTGATCCAGCGGGAACAGGGGGTGAAAAACTGTTTTTT. Residues: CASSDPAGTGGEKLFF.

The V gene is TRBV19, the J gene TRBJ1-1; no definite D call. CDR1 is LNHDA, CDR2 SQIVND, per germline (reference sequence). The CDR3 sequence is 13 residues long. The V and J ends lost 3 bases and 2 bases respectively, with 7 bases between them. DNA for the CDR3: TGTGCCAGTAGTATTAGTCCTAACACTGAAGCTTTCTTT. It translates to CASSISPNTEAFF.

This chain connects TRBV14 to TRBJ2-7; tentative D call: TRBD1 (6 bases). Germline V lookup: CDR1 SGHDN, CDR2 FVKESK. The CDR3 is made up of 12 amino acids. With 4 bases removed from V and 5 bases from J, the gap between germline ends came to 9 bases. The CDR3 coding sequence is TGTGCCAGCAGCCCCAACAGGGACGAGCAGTACTTC. Encoded protein: CASSPNRDEQYF.

This clone came up a few times. This sequence joins TRBV15 and TRBJ2-7; TRBD1 matches 9 bases. Trimming at V came to 2 bases and at J to 7 bases, leaving 9 bases not matched to a gene. The CDR3 has 15 amino acids. The V gene's germline CDR1 is LNHNV and CDR2 YYDKDF (reference sequence). CDR3 residues: CATSRTGQGGGEQYF. The CDR3 coding sequence is TGTGCCACCAGCAGAACGGGACAGGGTGGGGGGGAGCAGTACTTC.

J is TRBJ2-1 and V is TRBV15; D is undetermined. The CDR3 is 15 amino acids. Per the germline V gene, CDR1 is LNHNV and CDR2 is YYDKDF (reference sequence). V lost 0 bases and J lost 0, with 6 bases in between. CDR3 sequence reads: CATSRDTSSYNEQFF. DNA of the CDR3: TGTGCCACCAGCAGAGACACAAGCTCCTACAATGAGCAGTTCTTC.

V gene TRBV18 combines with J gene TRBJ2-3; D gene ambiguous. Germline CDR1 reads KGHSH; CDR2 reads LQKENI. Trimming took off 2 bases at V and 1 base at J, with 7 bases between the two ends. The CDR3 consists of 14 residues. This chain's CDR3 is CASSPIFGTDTQYF. DNA of the CDR3: TGTGCCAGCTCACCAATATTCGGCACAGATACGCAGTATTTT.

Worth noting for this clone: The sample has other DNA sequences that encode this CDR3 too. The chain uses TRBV27 and TRBJ1-2; perhaps TRBD1 as D (6 bases). CDR1 and CDR2 (germline): MNHEY, SMNVEV (reference sequence). V lost 0 bases and J 6 bases, leaving 14 bases between the germline ends. The CDR3 extends over 15 amino acids. The CDR3 DNA is TGTGCCAGCAGTTTATCGAGGGGGGGACTTAATGGCTACACCTTC. It specifies CASSLSRGGLNGYTF.

V usage is TRBV7-2 and J usage is TRBJ2-2; 7 bases align to TRBD2. The germline gives CDR1 SGHTA, CDR2 FQGNSA. V lost 6 bases to trimming and J lost 0 bases; unmatched junction nucleotides: 7. The CDR3 runs to 16 residues. The DNA for the CDR3 is TGTGCCAGCAGGGCTAGCGGAGAGACGAACACCGGGGAGCTGTTTTTT. Its translation: CASRASGETNTGELFF.

The genes are TRBV7-2 and TRBJ2-5, with 11 bases that match TRBD2. The V gene end was trimmed by 4 bases and the J gene end by 1 base; junction bases not matched to a gene: 8. The CDR3 has 17 amino acids. Germline V gene lookup returns CDR1 SGHTA and CDR2 FQGNSA. CDR3 nucleotide sequence: TGTGCCAGCAGCTCTCCGGGACTAGCGGACCTCCAAGAGACCCAGTACTTC. Residues: CASSSPGLADLQETQYF.